The text below deals with one TCR beta chain. These data come from a study of blood T cell repertoires in COVID-19. Across the whole study: Material from acute and convalescent COVID-19 was sourced from the United States, Italy and Spain. Sample material is recorded as cDNA or gDNA derived from T cells, B-cell-depleted T cells, or PBMCs.

Generated by immunoSEQ multiplex PCR, the TCRdb table keeps only in-frame clones and is missing some. This table has a few hundred thousand clones, about nine tenths appearing once. The CDR3 has 17 amino acids. V was pared by 3 bases and J by 3 bases, with 18 bases between. Per the germline V gene, CDR1 is SGHDT and CDR2 is YYEEEE. The specimen was PBMCs or T cells enriched from blood (not recorded which). V usage is TRBV5-6 and J usage is TRBJ1-4; D is perhaps TRBD1 (5 bases). The TCR was taken from a woman aged 18-29 years who had recovered from COVID-19. In DNA, the CDR3 is TGTGCCAGCAGCTATGGACCGGCAGGGCTATCTAATGAAAAACTGTTTTTT. It codes for CASSYGPAGLSNEKLFF.